This entry concerns a single TCR beta chain. What it binds is not known. The sample originates from a study of cytomegalovirus exposure and HLA in healthy donors. With 5 bases clipped from V and 0 bases from J, the junction kept 4 bases outside the gene matches. CDR3 size: 15 residues. The germline gives CDR1 MNHNY, CDR2 SVGAGI (reference sequence). Findings and limits, study-wide: Cytomegalovirus-associated TCR beta chains were listed, numbering more than 150. A later analysis found common viral pathogens apparently linked to several of the most significant clusters. Specificity of three CMV-associated chains for CMV antigens was verified in vitro. Some highly shared sequence variants likely arose as a pipeline artifact.

PCR was performed using 60 Vbeta and 13 Jbeta primers. Data came from immunoSEQ multiplex PCR; TCRdb stores just in-frame clones and leaves some out. The sample holds over 110,000 clones, about four fifths seen once. This clonotype was obtained from a female donor in good health and CMV-seronegative. This sequence joins TRBV6-6 and TRBJ1-5; TRBD1 matches 7 bases. The sample taken for sequencing was PBMCs. DNA for the CDR3: TGTGCCAGCAGTAAACAGGGGTCTAGCAATCAGCCCCAGCATTTT. Protein: CASSKQGSSNQPQHF.